These T cell receptor beta chains were read from a single sample in a study of blood T cell repertoires in COVID-19. The repertoire was sequenced with immunoSEQ multiplex PCR; TCRdb's copy has only in-frame clones and lacks some. Among 150,000 to 200,000 clones listed, approximately 73% were seen once. Material: PBMCs or T cells enriched from blood (not recorded which). These receptors were taken from a woman aged 45-65 years with acute COVID-19. Each CDR3 is given with its conserved first and last residue. A D gene is named only where the DNA matches it firmly. For some rows the clone size is stated as once, few or many, or as a class when expanded; others skip it.

TGTGCCAGCAGCCACGGGAACAATGAGCAGTTCTTC,CASSHGNNEQFF,-,TRBJ2-1,once,TRBV7-3
TGTGCCAGCCTACAGGGGCCGGGTGAAGCTTTCTTT,CASLQGPGEAFF,TRBD1,TRBJ1-1,-,TRBV3-1/TRBV3-2
TGTGCCAATCGGACAGAGAACGATGGCTACACCTTC,CANRTENDGYTF,-,TRBJ1-2,few,TRBV19
TGTGCCAGCAGCTTGGGGGAGGGGATCGGGGAGCTGTTTTTT,CASSLGEGIGELFF,TRBD2,TRBJ2-2,-,TRBV5-5
TGTGCCAGCAGCCGGCAATTCTCTGGAAACACCATATATTTT,CASSRQFSGNTIYF,-,TRBJ1-3,few,TRBV14
TGTGCCAGCAGTTTCCCCCCCGAGTATCAGCCCCAGCATTTT,CASSFPPEYQPQHF,-,TRBJ1-5,once,TRBV28
TGTGCCAGCATTAGAAACACTGAAGCTTTCTTT,CASIRNTEAFF,-,TRBJ1-1,-,TRBV6-5
TGTGCCAGACAGGTCGGGAACACTGAAGCTTTCTTT,CARQVGNTEAFF,-,TRBJ1-1,few,TRBV2
TGTGCCAGTAGTATGATGGGGGGGATGATGTCAGATACGCAGTATTTT,CASSMMGGMMSDTQYF,TRBD2,TRBJ2-3,many,TRBV19
TGTGCCAGCAGCTTAGGGGACAGTAGCCAGCCCCAGCATTTT,CASSLGDSSQPQHF,TRBD1,TRBJ1-5,once,TRBV7-9
TGTGCCAGCGGCGAGCGGTATGAGCAGTTCTTC,CASGERYEQFF,-,TRBJ2-1,-,TRBV6-5
TGTGCCAGCAGCTTAAACGCTCCGGGACGGGGGGATGGCAATGAGCAGTTCTTC,CASSLNAPGRGDGNEQFF,TRBD2,TRBJ2-1,-,TRBV7-3
TGTGCCAGTCAAGGGCGGGGGCCGACAGATACGCAGTATTTT,CASQGRGPTDTQYF,-,TRBJ2-3,-,TRBV2
TGTGCCAGCCAATTGGCGGGGTTGGACTCGTACACTGAAGCTTTCTTT,CASQLAGLDSYTEAFF,-,TRBJ1-1,-,TRBV28
TGTGCCAGCAGCCCTAGCGGGGGGGCCGACGGGAATGAGCAGTTCTTC,CASSPSGGADGNEQFF,TRBD2,TRBJ2-1,few,TRBV6-2/TRBV6-3
TGTGCCAGCAGCCAAGATGGTAGCAAGAACAATGAGCAGTTCTTC,CASSQDGSKNNEQFF,-,TRBJ2-1,-,TRBV4-2
TGCGCCAGCCGACAGCAAGGCTCTAACTATGGCTACACCTTC,CASRQQGSNYGYTF,-,TRBJ1-2,-,TRBV5-1
TGTGCCAGCATGGCCTGGACAGGGGATCGCACCGGGGAGCTGTTTTTT,CASMAWTGDRTGELFF,TRBD1,TRBJ2-2,-,TRBV25-1
TGTGCCAGCAGCCCCAGGGTTGTGGGCACTGAAGCTTTCTTT,CASSPRVVGTEAFF,-,TRBJ1-1,-,TRBV5-4
TGTGCCAGCAGGATTGGGACAGGCTCTGGAAACACCATATATTTT,CASRIGTGSGNTIYF,TRBD1,TRBJ1-3,-,TRBV7-6
TGTGCCAGCAGCCACGGTCCCGCGGGGACCGGGGAGCTGTTTTTT,CASSHGPAGTGELFF,-,TRBJ2-2,-,TRBV7-6
TGTGCCAGCAGCCGTAGCAGTCTAAATGAAAAACTGTTTTTT,CASSRSSLNEKLFF,-,TRBJ1-4,-,TRBV5-5
TGTGCCAGCAGTACGGACAGGTTACGGAACACTGAAGCTTTCTTT,CASSTDRLRNTEAFF,TRBD1,TRBJ1-1,few,TRBV6-6
TGCGCCAGCAGCCAAGAGCGGCAGCCTAATTCACCCCTCCACTTT,CASSQERQPNSPLHF,-,TRBJ1-6,few,TRBV4-3
TGTGCCAGCAGTTCAACAGCTTACTCTGGAAACACCATATATTTT,CASSSTAYSGNTIYF,-,TRBJ1-3,-,TRBV6-5
TGCGCCAGCAGCCAAGAATCCGGGGTCGGAAACACCATATATTTT,CASSQESGVGNTIYF,-,TRBJ1-3,-,TRBV4-1
TGTGCCAGCAGACGATCGGACAGGGGAAATAGCAATCAGCCCCAGCATTTT,CASRRSDRGNSNQPQHF,TRBD1,TRBJ1-5,few,TRBV6-6
TGTGCCAGCAGCTCGCCTACGGTAGCTAGCACAGATACGCAGTATTTT,CASSSPTVASTDTQYF,-,TRBJ2-3,-,TRBV7-2
TGTGCCAGCAGCCCAGGAGGGTTTTCGACGGAGTATGGCTACACCTTC,CASSPGGFSTEYGYTF,-,TRBJ1-2,-,TRBV9
TGTGCCAGCAGTTTCAGGCAGGGGCGGAATAGGGAAAAACTGTTTTTT,CASSFRQGRNREKLFF,-,TRBJ1-4,-,TRBV27
TGTGCCAGCAGCTTAGTCGGGAATGAGCAGTTCTTC,CASSLVGNEQFF,-,TRBJ2-1,-,TRBV11-1